This TCR beta chain was identified during a study of vaccination and CD4 T cells after COVID-19. Overall study: Stimuli were overlapping spike peptide pools of SARS-CoV-2 and three common cold coronaviruses (HCoV-NL63, HCoV-OC43, HCoV-229E). The study, taken as a whole, reports: The authors studied relatively few convalescent patients and analyzed no early post-infection timepoints.

Treatment here: approximately 9-day PBMC culture with coronavirus spike peptide pools or control peptides (ViraFEST assay). Harvesting of the unexposed donor's CD4+ T cells predated the COVID-19 pandemic (2011-2018). With V trimmed by 0 bases and J by 8 bases, 11 bases remained unmatched. Germline CDR1 is DFQATT and CDR2 is SNEGSKA (reference sequence). There are 16 residues in the CDR3. The Oncomine TCR Beta short-read assay sequenced DNA from cultured CD4+ T cells. TCRdb reprocessed the PCR reads via MiXCR and lists one record per CDR3 protein. The table includes over 7,500 distinct CDR3 sequences, over 40% detected once. This clonotype was detected a few times. The antigen is not known.

The sequencing sample was made of CD4+ T cells from blood, cultured in vitro. The chain uses TRBV20-1 and TRBJ2-1; 9 nucleotides line up with TRBD2. This TCR derives from a human donor in good health. CDR3 amino acids: CSARDPDAGGVHEQFF. The CDR3 nucleotides are TGCAGTGCTAGAGATCCGGACGCGGGAGGGGTGCATGAGCAGTTCTTC.